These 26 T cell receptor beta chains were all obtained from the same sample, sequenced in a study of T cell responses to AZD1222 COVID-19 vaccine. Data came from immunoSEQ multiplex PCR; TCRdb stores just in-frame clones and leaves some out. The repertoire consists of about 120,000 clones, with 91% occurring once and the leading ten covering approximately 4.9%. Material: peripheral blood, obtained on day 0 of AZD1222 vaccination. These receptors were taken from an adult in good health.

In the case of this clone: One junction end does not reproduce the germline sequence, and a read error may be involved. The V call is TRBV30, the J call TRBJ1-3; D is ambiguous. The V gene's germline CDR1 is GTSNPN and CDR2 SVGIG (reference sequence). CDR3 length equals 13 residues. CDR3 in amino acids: CAWQAYSGNTIYF. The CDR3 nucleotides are TGTGCCTGGCAAGCCTATTCTGGGAACACCATATATTTT.

CDR3 amino acids: CASSDRGYEQYF. The CDR3, as DNA: TGTGCCAGCAGTGACAGGGGCTACGAGCAGTACTTC. The rearrangement joins TRBV6-1 to TRBJ2-7; tentative D call: TRBD1 (6 bases). Germline V CDR1 and CDR2: MNHNS, SASEGT. Trimming removed 3 bases at V and 3 bases at J, with 6 bases between. The CDR3 has 12 amino acids.

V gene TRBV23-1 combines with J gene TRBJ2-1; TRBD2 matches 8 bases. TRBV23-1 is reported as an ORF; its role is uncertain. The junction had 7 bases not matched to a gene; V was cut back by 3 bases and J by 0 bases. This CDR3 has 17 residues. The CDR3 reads CASSHHLAGSSYNEQFF. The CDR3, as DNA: TGCGCCAGCAGTCATCACTTAGCGGGGAGCTCCTACAATGAGCAGTTCTTC.

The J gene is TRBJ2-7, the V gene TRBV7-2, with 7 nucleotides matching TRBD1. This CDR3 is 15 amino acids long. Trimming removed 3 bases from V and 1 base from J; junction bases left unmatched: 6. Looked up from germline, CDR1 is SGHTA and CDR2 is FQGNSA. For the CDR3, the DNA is TGTGCCAGCAGCTTCACCCCGGGACAGTCCTACGAGCAGTACTTC. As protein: CASSFTPGQSYEQYF.

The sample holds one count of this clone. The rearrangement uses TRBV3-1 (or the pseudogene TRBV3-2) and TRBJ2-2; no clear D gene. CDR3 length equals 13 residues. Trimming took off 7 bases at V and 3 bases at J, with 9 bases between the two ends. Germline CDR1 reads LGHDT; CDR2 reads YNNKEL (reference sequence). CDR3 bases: TGTGCCAGCACCACAACTTACACCGGGGAGCTGTTTTTT. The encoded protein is CASTTTYTGELFF.

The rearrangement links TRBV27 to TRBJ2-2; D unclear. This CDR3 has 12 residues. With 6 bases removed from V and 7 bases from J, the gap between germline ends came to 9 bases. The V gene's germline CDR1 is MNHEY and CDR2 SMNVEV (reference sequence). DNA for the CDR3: TGTGCCAGCAGCCGACGCGTCGGGGAGCTGTTTTTT. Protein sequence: CASSRRVGELFF.

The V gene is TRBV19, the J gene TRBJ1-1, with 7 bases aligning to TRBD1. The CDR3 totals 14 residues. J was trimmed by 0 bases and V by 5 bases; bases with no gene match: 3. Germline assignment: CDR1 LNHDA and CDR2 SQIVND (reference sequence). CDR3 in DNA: TGTGCCAGTAGTTTGACAGGGATGAACACTGAAGCTTTCTTT. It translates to CASSLTGMNTEAFF.

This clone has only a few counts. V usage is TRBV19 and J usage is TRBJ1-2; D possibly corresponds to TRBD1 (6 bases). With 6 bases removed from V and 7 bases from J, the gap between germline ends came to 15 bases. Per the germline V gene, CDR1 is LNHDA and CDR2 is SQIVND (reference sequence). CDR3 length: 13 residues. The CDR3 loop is CASSTRTVGGYTF. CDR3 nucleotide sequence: TGTGCCAGTAGCACGAGGACAGTTGGTGGCTACACCTTC. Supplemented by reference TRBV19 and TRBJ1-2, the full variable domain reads DGGITQSPKYLFRKEGQNVTLSCEQNLNHDAMYWYRQDPGQGLRLIYYSQIVNDFQKGDIAEGYSVSREKKESFPLTVTSAQKNPTAFYLCASSTRTVGGYTFGSGTRLTVV.

Here the CDR3 reads CASSKTGTGVRYEQYF. CDR3 sequence (DNA): TGTGCCAGCAGTAAGACCGGGACAGGGGTACGATACGAGCAGTACTTC. The rearrangement joins TRBV5-6 to TRBJ2-7, with 10 nucleotides matching TRBD1. Germline CDR1 is SGHDT and CDR2 is YYEEEE. The CDR3 has 16 amino acids. Losses at the gene ends were 5 bases for V and 4 bases for J; bases not matched to a gene: 12. Looking up the rest from reference TRBV5-6 and TRBJ2-7 gives the full variable domain: DAGVTQSPTHLIKTRGQQVTLRCSPKSGHDTVSWYQQALGQGPQFIFQYYEEEERQRGNFPDRFSGHQFPNYSSELNVNALLLGDSALYLCASSKTGTGVRYEQYFGPGTRLTVT.

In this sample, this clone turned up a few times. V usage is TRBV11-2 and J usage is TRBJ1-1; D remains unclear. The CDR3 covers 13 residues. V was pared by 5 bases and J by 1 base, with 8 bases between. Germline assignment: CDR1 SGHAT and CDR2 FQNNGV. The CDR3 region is CASSRQTNTEAFF. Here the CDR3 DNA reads TGTGCCAGCAGCCGCCAGACGAACACTGAAGCTTTCTTT.

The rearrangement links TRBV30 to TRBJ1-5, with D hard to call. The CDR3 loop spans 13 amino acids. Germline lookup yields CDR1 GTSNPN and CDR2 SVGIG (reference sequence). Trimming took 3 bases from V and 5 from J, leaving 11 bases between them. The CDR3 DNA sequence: TGTGCCTGGAGCGGAGGGTGGGATCAGCCCCAGCATTTT. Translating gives CAWSGGWDQPQHF. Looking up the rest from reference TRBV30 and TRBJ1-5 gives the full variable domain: SQTIHQWPATLVQPVGSPLSLECTVEGTSNPNLYWYRQAAGRGLQLLFYSVGIGQISSEVPQNLSASRPQDRQFILSSKKLLLSDSGFYLCAWSGGWDQPQHFGDGTRLSIL.

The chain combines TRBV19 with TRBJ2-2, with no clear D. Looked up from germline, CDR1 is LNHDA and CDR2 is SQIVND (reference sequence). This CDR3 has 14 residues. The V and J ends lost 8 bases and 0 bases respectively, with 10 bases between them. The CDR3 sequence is CASGMGANTGELFF. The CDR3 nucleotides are TGTGCCAGTGGGATGGGTGCGAACACCGGGGAGCTGTTTTTT.

CDR3 in DNA: TGTGCCAGCAGCCAAAACAGGGCGGGTGGAGCTTTCTTT. Residues: CASSQNRAGGAFF. The V and J genes are TRBV14 and TRBJ1-1; D may be TRBD1 (6 bases). CDR1 is SGHDN and CDR2 is FVKESK in the germline V gene. With 2 bases removed from V and 10 bases from J, the gap between germline ends came to 14 bases. The CDR3 contains 13 residues.

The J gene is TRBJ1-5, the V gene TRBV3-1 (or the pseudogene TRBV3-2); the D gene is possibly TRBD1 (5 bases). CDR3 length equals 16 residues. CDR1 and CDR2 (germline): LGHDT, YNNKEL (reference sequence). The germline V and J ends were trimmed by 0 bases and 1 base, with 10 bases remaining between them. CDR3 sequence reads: CASSQDVGGSNQPQHF. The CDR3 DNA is TGTGCCAGCAGCCAAGATGTCGGGGGGAGCAATCAGCCCCAGCATTTT.

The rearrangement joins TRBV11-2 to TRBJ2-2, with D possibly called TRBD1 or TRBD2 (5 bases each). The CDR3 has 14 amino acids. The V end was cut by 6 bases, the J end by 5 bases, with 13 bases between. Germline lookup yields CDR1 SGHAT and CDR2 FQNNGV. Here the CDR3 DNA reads TGTGCCAGCAGAAGGGACCTTACGACCGGGGAGCTGTTTTTT. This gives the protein CASRRDLTTGELFF.

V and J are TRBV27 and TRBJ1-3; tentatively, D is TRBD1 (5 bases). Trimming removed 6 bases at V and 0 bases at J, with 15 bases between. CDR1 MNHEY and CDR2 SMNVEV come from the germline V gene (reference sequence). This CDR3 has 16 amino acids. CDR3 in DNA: TGTGCCAGCAGGGCCTGGGGGGTCGGCTCTGGAAACACCATATATTTT. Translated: CASRAWGVGSGNTIYF.

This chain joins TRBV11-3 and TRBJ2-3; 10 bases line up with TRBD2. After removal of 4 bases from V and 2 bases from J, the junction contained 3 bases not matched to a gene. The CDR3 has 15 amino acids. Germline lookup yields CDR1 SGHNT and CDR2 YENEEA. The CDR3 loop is CASSSSGGITDTQYF. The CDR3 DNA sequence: TGTGCCAGCAGCTCTAGCGGGGGTATCACAGATACGCAGTATTTT.

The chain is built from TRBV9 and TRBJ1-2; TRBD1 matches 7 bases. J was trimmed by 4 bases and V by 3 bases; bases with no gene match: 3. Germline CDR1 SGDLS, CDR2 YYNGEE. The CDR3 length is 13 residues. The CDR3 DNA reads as TGTGCCAGCAGCGAACAGGGGACCTATGGCTACACCTTC. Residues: CASSEQGTYGYTF.

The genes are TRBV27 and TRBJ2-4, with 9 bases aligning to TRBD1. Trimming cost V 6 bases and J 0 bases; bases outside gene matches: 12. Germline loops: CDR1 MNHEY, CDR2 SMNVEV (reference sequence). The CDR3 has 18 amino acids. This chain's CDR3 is CASRPGQGPPIAKNIQYF. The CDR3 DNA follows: TGTGCCAGCAGACCGGGACAGGGTCCACCTATAGCCAAAAACATTCAGTACTTC.

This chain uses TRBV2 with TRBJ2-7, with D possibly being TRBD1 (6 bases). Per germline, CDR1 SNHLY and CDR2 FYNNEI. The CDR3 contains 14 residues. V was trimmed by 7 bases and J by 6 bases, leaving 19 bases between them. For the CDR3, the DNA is TGTGCCAGCATCACTTCAGGGGCCTATACCGAGCAGTACTTC. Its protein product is CASITSGAYTEQYF.

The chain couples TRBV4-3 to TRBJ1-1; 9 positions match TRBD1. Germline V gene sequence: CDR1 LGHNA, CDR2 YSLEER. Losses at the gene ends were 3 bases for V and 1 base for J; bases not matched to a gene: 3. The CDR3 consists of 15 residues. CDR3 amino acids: CASSQLTGGNTEAFF. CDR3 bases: TGCGCCAGCAGCCAGTTGACAGGGGGGAACACTGAAGCTTTCTTT.

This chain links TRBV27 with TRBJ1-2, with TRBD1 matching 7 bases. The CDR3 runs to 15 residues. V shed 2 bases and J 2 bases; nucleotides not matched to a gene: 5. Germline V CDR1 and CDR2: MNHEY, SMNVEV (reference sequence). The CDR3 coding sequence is TGTGCCAGCAGTTTACAAGGGGGCAGGAACTATGGCTACACCTTC. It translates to CASSLQGGRNYGYTF.

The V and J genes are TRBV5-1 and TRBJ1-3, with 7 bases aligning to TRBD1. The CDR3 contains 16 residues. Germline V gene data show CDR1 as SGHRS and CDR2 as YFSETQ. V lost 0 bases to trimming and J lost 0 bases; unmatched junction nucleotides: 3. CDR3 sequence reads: CASSLAPGGSGNTIYF. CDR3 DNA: TGCGCCAGCAGCTTGGCCCCAGGGGGCTCTGGAAACACCATATATTTT.

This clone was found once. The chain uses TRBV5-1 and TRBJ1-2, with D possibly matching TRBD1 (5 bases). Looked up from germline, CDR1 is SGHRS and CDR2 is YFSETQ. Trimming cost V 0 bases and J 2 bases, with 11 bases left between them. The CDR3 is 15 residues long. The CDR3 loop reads CASSLAAGKNYGYTF. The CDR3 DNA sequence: TGCGCCAGCAGCTTGGCGGCAGGGAAGAACTATGGCTACACCTTC.

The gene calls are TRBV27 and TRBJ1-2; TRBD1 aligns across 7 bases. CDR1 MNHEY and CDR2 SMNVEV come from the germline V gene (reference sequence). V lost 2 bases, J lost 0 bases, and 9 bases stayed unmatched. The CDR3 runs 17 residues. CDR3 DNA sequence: TGTGCCAGCAGTTTAGCCTCCGGGACAGCATCTAACTATGGCTACACCTTC. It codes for CASSLASGTASNYGYTF.

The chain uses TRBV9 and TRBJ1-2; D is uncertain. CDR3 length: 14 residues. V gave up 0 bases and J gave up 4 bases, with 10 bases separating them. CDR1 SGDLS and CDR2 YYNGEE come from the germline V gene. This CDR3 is CASSVDFPFYGYTF. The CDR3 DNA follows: TGTGCCAGCAGCGTAGACTTCCCCTTCTATGGCTACACCTTC.